A selection of T cell receptor beta chains follows, all from one sample in a study of blood T cell repertoires in COVID-19. This table comes from immunoSEQ multiplex PCR, and its TCRdb copy is limited to in-frame clones, with some not included. The table shows roughly 250,000 clones, with approximately 90% occurring only once. The sample consisted of peripheral blood. These receptors originate from a woman aged 40 to 50 who had recovered from COVID-19. The CDR3 runs from the conserved cysteine through the conserved F or W. Fields, in order: V gene, J gene, clone size, D gene, CDR3 protein, CDR3 DNA. A D gene is named only where the DNA matches it firmly. Some rows mark clone size as missing; the rest say once, few, many or name a class of expanded clone.

v_call: TRBV7-2
j_call: TRBJ2-1
clone_size: .
d_call: .
cdr3_aa: CASSYQAVVGSNEQFF
cdr3_nt: TGTGCCAGCAGCTATCAAGCGGTCGTGGGTTCGAATGAGCAGTTCTTC

v_call: TRBV5-5
j_call: TRBJ2-7
clone_size: .
d_call: TRBD1
cdr3_aa: CASSFEGQSSYEQYF
cdr3_nt: TGTGCCAGCAGTTTCGAGGGACAGAGCTCCTACGAGCAGTACTTC

v_call: TRBV30
j_call: TRBJ1-3
clone_size: .
d_call: .
cdr3_aa: CAWRGRYSTLKGNTIYF
cdr3_nt: TGTGCCTGGAGAGGGAGGTACAGCACCTTGAAAGGAAACACCATATATTTT

v_call: TRBV21-1
j_call: TRBJ2-3
clone_size: .
d_call: .
cdr3_aa: CASSKDLIKLAGDADTQYF
cdr3_nt: TGTGCCAGCAGCAAAGACCTCATAAAACTAGCGGGGGACGCAGATACGCAGTATTTT

v_call: TRBV20-1
j_call: TRBJ2-3
clone_size: .
d_call: .
cdr3_aa: CSASLPGLNTDTQYF
cdr3_nt: TGCAGTGCTAGTCTCCCGGGACTCAACACAGATACGCAGTATTTT

v_call: TRBV18
j_call: TRBJ2-1
clone_size: .
d_call: TRBD1
cdr3_aa: CASSLGQGLWDEQFF
cdr3_nt: TGTGCCAGCTCACTCGGACAGGGCCTTTGGGATGAGCAGTTCTTC

v_call: TRBV19
j_call: TRBJ1-2
clone_size: .
d_call: .
cdr3_aa: CASTPRAGTDYGYTF
cdr3_nt: TGTGCCAGTACCCCAAGGGCGGGAACTGACTATGGCTACACCTTC

v_call: TRBV18
j_call: TRBJ1-3
clone_size: .
d_call: .
cdr3_aa: CASSPVPTVGNTIYF
cdr3_nt: TGTGCCAGCTCACCCGTACCGACAGTGGGAAACACCATATATTTT

v_call: TRBV30
j_call: TRBJ1-2
clone_size: .
d_call: .
cdr3_aa: CAWNRALGYGYTF
cdr3_nt: TGTGCCTGGAACAGGGCATTGGGCTATGGCTACACCTTC

v_call: TRBV5-1
j_call: TRBJ2-2
clone_size: once
d_call: .
cdr3_aa: CASSLAGVNTGELFF
cdr3_nt: TGCGCCAGCAGCTTGGCGGGGGTGAACACCGGGGAGCTGTTTTTT